The entry below describes one T cell receptor beta chain. Its antigen is currently not known. The input lacks base qualities; no much larger clone sits a single base away. The data stem from a study of blood T cell repertoires in COVID-19 (dated by TCRdb to the early 2020s). Regarding the study in general: Collaborator samples came from the United States, Italy and Spain and covered acute and convalescent phases of COVID-19. The sample metadata nearly always contained a de-identified subject ID, COVID-19 status, age in years and sex. Where HLA class I and class II types were available, the types were taken from metadata supplied by the sample provider, not from assay-based typing. Subjects who had been exposed to COVID-19, were actively infected with it, or had recovered from it provided the deeply sampled blood TCRbeta repertoires that made up the dataset. The samples were drawn from the first 160 participants of the ongoing ImmuneRACE study and from 950 to 1,500 subjects provided by 6 global collaborators. The prospective study material was composed of cDNA or gDNA derived from T cells, B-cell-depleted T cells, or PBMCs. A freely available public database, intended as a resource for researchers studying the immune response to SARS-CoV-2, is where the repertoires were released.

According to the germline V gene, CDR1 reads MDHEN and CDR2 reads SYDVKM. CDR3 length: 15 amino acids, cysteine to phenylalanine. CDR3 DNA only is kept here, 45 bases in frame from base 1. A distance of 17 bases separates the germline ends of V and J, which lose 4 bases and 4 bases respectively. Findings and caveats that apply to the study as a whole: The quantity of clinical and demographic metadata differed by source and by participant and was supplied without curation.

TCRbeta CDR3 regions were amplified from genomic DNA using the immunoSEQ Assay, a bias-controlled multiplex PCR. As for the authors' bioinformatics: The number of nucleated cells in each sample was estimated by amplification of reference gene primers within the assay. Sequence reads were collapsed and filtered to measure the absolute abundance of every unique TCRbeta CDR3 rearrangement. For each sample, productive Simpson clonality was calculated as the square root of Simpson's diversity index over productive rearrangements. TCRdb retrieved this table from immuneACCESS and kept in-frame rearrangements only. Not all clones are present; in checked studies, unresolved V genes account for under half, and no reason is known for the remainder. That table supplies the V and J calls and clone size; D and trimming were determined from the DNA. This sample lists a few hundred thousand clones; roughly nine tenths were detected once. Clones ranked in the top ten supply 1.5% to 2% of the sample.

Participants in the prospective study were enrolled through a virtual design, were aged roughly 18 to 100 years, and lived in 24 United States geographic areas. In the prospective study, participants were assigned to cohorts based on the clinical history participants reported in a screening survey and a study questionnaire. Recovered participants in ImmuneRACE Cohort 3 were defined by two consecutive negative NP/OP PCR tests, clearance by a healthcare professional, or resolution of symptoms. In the prospective study, mobile phlebotomists collected whole blood, serum and a nasopharyngeal or oropharyngeal swab from each participant. Prospective study participants could optionally give additional blood draws and questionnaires over a roughly 2-month period. Prospective study blood samples were shipped either frozen or at room temperature before DNA extraction.

The receptor comes from a woman aged 60 to 75 who had recovered from COVID-19. The chain was built from TRBV28 and TRBJ2-7, and possibly TRBD2, on 7 matching bases. Input material: PBMCs or T cells enriched from blood (not recorded which). Read as DNA, the sequence is TGTGCCAGCAGTTCCATGGGGGGGCGAGGATACGAGCAGTACTTC. Translated, this is CASSSMGGRGYEQYF.